What follows are 24 T cell receptor beta chains derived from one specimen sequenced in a study of early T cells in non-severe SARS-CoV-2 infection. TCRdb reprocessed the 5' RACE reads with MiXCR, giving one entry per CDR3 protein. The sample lists some 77,000 distinct CDR3 sequences; more than 10% were seen once. This sample comprised whole blood, obtained at baseline. Every receptor here comes from an adult who was a healthcare worker with PCR-confirmed SARS-CoV-2 infection or an uninfected control (not recorded which). The donor label of this sample is uncertain.

The chain couples TRBV25-1 to TRBJ2-7, with D possibly being TRBD1 (6 bases). The CDR3 is made up of 13 amino acids. The germline V and J ends were trimmed by 10 bases and 5 bases, with 18 bases remaining between them. In germline, CDR1 is MGHDK, CDR2 SYGVNS. CDR3 in amino acids: CATKRTGWDEQYF. CDR3 in DNA: TGTGCCACCAAAAGAACAGGGTGGGACGAGCAGTACTTC.

This clonotype came up many times. The chain has TRBV7-2 and TRBJ2-1, with 13 bases matching TRBD2. The CDR3 totals 17 residues. CDR1 is SGHTA, CDR2 FQGNSA, per germline. V lost 5 bases to trimming and J lost 5 bases; unmatched junction nucleotides: 9. The CDR3, as DNA: TGTGCCAGCAGCATCCCGGGACTAGCGGGATTACACAATGAGCAGTTCTTC. It is translated as CASSIPGLAGLHNEQFF.

This clonotype came up many times. The rearrangement joins TRBV20-1 to TRBJ2-5, with D maybe TRBD2 (6 bases). Trimming shortened V by 6 bases and J by 5 bases, and 22 bases separated the two germline ends. The CDR3 runs 15 residues. Germline V lookup: CDR1 DFQATT, CDR2 SNEGSKA (reference sequence). The CDR3, as DNA: TGCAGTGCACACCCGACTAGACGGGGACGGGAGACCCAGTACTTC. Its translation: CSAHPTRRGRETQYF.

This clonotype was seen a few times. The chain is built from TRBV10-1 and TRBJ2-1; D may be TRBD1 or TRBD2 (5 bases each). V lost 2 bases to trimming and J lost 4 bases, with 12 bases between them. This CDR3 spans 15 amino acids. The germline V gene encodes CDR1 WNHNN and CDR2 SYGVQD (reference sequence). The CDR3 sequence: CASSEPGSGYNEQFF. The CDR3 nucleotides are TGCGCCAGCAGTGAGCCAGGGAGCGGATACAATGAGCAGTTCTTC.

In its sample, this clonotype was seen a few times. The V call is TRBV18, the J call TRBJ1-1; a weak D match, TRBD1 (6 bases). The CDR3 has 16 residues. Germline V gene lookup returns CDR1 KGHSH and CDR2 LQKENI. Deletions cut 4 bases from V and 1 base from J, with 16 bases between. The DNA for the CDR3 is TGTGCCAGCTCACTCTCCCGGGACACTAAGAACACTGAAGCTTTCTTT. Translated: CASSLSRDTKNTEAFF.

This clonotype was detected a few times. The V and J genes are TRBV27 and TRBJ1-2, with a tentative D call TRBD1 (5 bases). This CDR3 spans 13 amino acids. Trimming took 10 bases from V and 4 from J, leaving 16 bases between them. Germline CDR1 and CDR2: MNHEY and SMNVEV (reference sequence). The CDR3 DNA sequence: TGTGCCACTGCTGAGGGGCAAGGCTATGGCTACACCTTC. Encoded protein: CATAEGQGYGYTF.

This clonotype was recorded a few times. V and J are TRBV7-2 and TRBJ2-5; perhaps TRBD1 as D (6 bases). This CDR3 region has 15 residues. V lost 1 base and J 4 bases, leaving 13 bases between the germline ends. Germline loops: CDR1 SGHTA, CDR2 FQGNSA. In DNA, the CDR3 is TGTGCCAGCAGCTTAGGTCAGGGGCGCGGAGAGACCCAGTACTTC. Protein product: CASSLGQGRGETQYF.

This clonotype appeared a few times. Here the CDR3 reads CASRPLAKNIQYF. The CDR3 nucleotides are TGTGCCAGCAGACCTCTTGCCAAAAACATTCAGTACTTC. The chain recombines TRBV2 with TRBJ2-4; D ambiguous. CDR3 length equals 13 residues. V was shortened by 6 bases and J by 1 base, with 7 bases between the two germline ends. The germline V gene has CDR1 SNHLY and CDR2 FYNNEI.

This clonotype was picked up a small number of times. This chain connects TRBV7-9 to TRBJ2-5; the D gene is possibly TRBD2 (6 bases). CDR3 size: 16 residues. CDR1 SEHNR and CDR2 FQNEAQ come from the germline V gene (reference sequence). Between the trimmed V and J ends, which lost 4 bases and 4 bases, there was a span of 19 bases. The CDR3 DNA sequence: TGTGCCAGCAGCTACAACCGCCGACTAGTACGAGAGACCCAGTACTTC. It is translated as CASSYNRRLVRETQYF.

This clonotype was counted at least ten times. The chain combines TRBV25-1 with TRBJ2-5; either TRBD1 or TRBD2 may supply D (5 bases each). V lost 6 bases and J 5 bases, leaving 16 bases between the germline ends. The germline V gene has CDR1 MGHDK and CDR2 SYGVNS. CDR3 length: 14 amino acids. The CDR3 reads CASSATGGSETQYF. In DNA, the CDR3 is TGTGCCAGCAGCGCTACTGGGGGTTCCGAGACCCAGTACTTC. Together with reference TRBV25-1 and TRBJ2-5, the CDR3 gives the full variable domain: EADIYQTPRYLVIGTGKKITLECSQTMGHDKMYWYQQDPGMELHLIHYSYGVNSTEKGDLSSESTVSRIRTEHFPLTLESARPSHTSQYLCASSATGGSETQYFGPGTRLLVL.

At least ten counts were recorded for this clonotype. The chain is built from TRBV25-1 and TRBJ2-7, with D possibly being TRBD1 or TRBD2 (5 bases each). Trimming removed 6 bases from V and 0 bases from J, with 12 bases in between. Germline assignment: CDR1 MGHDK and CDR2 SYGVNS. This CDR3 contains 14 residues. CDR3 coding DNA: TGTGCCAGCAGCGGGACGGAGAGCTCCTACGAGCAGTACTTC. The encoded protein is CASSGTESSYEQYF.

The chain has TRBV6-5 and TRBJ2-5; D is unresolved. The germline CDR1 and CDR2 sequences are MNHEY and SVGAGI. Deletions cut 2 bases from V and 5 bases from J, with 18 bases between. This CDR3 has 16 residues. The CDR3 nucleotides read TGTGCCAGCAGTTACAGTTTCGCCCGTTATCAGGAGACCCAGTACTTC. This translates into CASSYSFARYQETQYF.

The genes are TRBV14 and TRBJ2-7; 9 nucleotides line up with TRBD2. Per the germline V gene, CDR1 is SGHDN and CDR2 is FVKESK. This CDR3 region has 15 residues. The ends lost 5 bases at V and 0 bases at J; junction bases unmatched: 5. In nucleotides, the CDR3 is TGTGCCAGCAGCACCCGACTAGCGGCCTCCTACGAGCAGTACTTC. Protein sequence: CASSTRLAASYEQYF.

This clonotype was counted between two and nine times. V usage is TRBV13 and J usage is TRBJ2-7; 8 bases fit TRBD2. The CDR3 spans 14 residues. J gave up 3 bases and V 5 bases, and 6 bases lay outside the gene matches. Germline CDR1 reads PRHDT; CDR2 reads FYEKMQ (reference sequence). Here the CDR3 reads CASSHPGLVYEQYF. DNA for the CDR3: TGTGCCAGCAGCCACCCGGGACTAGTCTACGAGCAGTACTTC.

In its sample, this clonotype was seen many times. The CDR3 DNA follows: TGTGCCAGCAGCTTGTTAACGGGAAACCAAGAGACCCAGTACTTC. Translating gives CASSLLTGNQETQYF. V usage is TRBV5-6 and J usage is TRBJ2-5; maybe TRBD2 (5 bases). The CDR3 consists of 15 residues. The V and J ends lost 1 base and 0 bases respectively, with 10 bases between them. The V gene's germline CDR1 is SGHDT and CDR2 YYEEEE.

The chain joins TRBV2 to TRBJ2-2; D uncertain. Trimming shortened V by 6 bases and J by 6 bases, and 11 bases separated the two germline ends. Germline V gene data show CDR1 as SNHLY and CDR2 as FYNNEI. CDR3 size: 13 residues. The CDR3 sequence: CASSKEGPGELFF. CDR3 bases: TGTGCCAGCAGCAAAGAAGGGCCCGGGGAGCTGTTTTTT.

The chain is built from TRBV30 and TRBJ1-2; the D is unclear. The CDR3 has 12 residues. The ends were cut back, 2 bases at V and 7 bases at J, with 11 bases in the middle. CDR1 is GTSNPN, CDR2 SVGIG, per germline (reference sequence). CDR3 sequence: CAWSTGRTGYTF. The CDR3, as DNA: TGTGCCTGGAGTACGGGGAGAACTGGCTACACCTTC.

This clonotype was detected a few times. This chain connects TRBV6-5 to TRBJ2-2; D is undetermined. V was cut by 2 bases and J by 3 bases, with 7 bases left in between. CDR1 and CDR2 (germline): MNHEY, SVGAGI. The CDR3 sequence is 14 residues long. CDR3 protein: CASSYRRDTGELFF. CDR3 nucleotides: TGTGCCAGCAGTTACCGAAGGGACACCGGGGAGCTGTTTTTT.

Many counts were recorded for this clonotype. J is TRBJ2-7 and V is TRBV7-9; D uncertain. Germline V gives CDR1 SEHNR, CDR2 FQNEAQ (reference sequence). CDR3 length: 13 amino acids. Trimming removed 1 base from V and 9 bases from J, with 13 bases in between. CDR3 sequence reads: CASSLGQAPRQYF. The CDR3 DNA sequence: TGTGCCAGCAGCTTAGGCCAGGCACCCCGGCAGTACTTC.

This clonotype was recorded many times. For the CDR3, the DNA is TGCGCCAGCAGCCGGGCGGCGGAACCCCCGATCCAGCAGTACTTC. Translating it yields CASSRAAEPPIQQYF. The chain uses TRBV5-1 and TRBJ2-7; D not certain. Germline assignment: CDR1 SGHRS and CDR2 YFSETQ. V was cut by 4 bases and J by 8 bases, with 22 bases left in between. This CDR3 region has 15 residues.

This clonotype has ten or more counts. The chain joins TRBV20-1 to TRBJ2-7, with 9 bases aligning to TRBD2. This CDR3 comprises 16 residues. CDR1 DFQATT and CDR2 SNEGSKA come from the germline V gene (reference sequence). Trimming at V came to 1 base and at J to 0 bases, leaving 7 bases not matched to a gene. The CDR3 sequence is CSARALAGVSSYEQYF. CDR3 sequence (DNA): TGCAGTGCTAGAGCATTAGCGGGGGTTAGCTCCTACGAGCAGTACTTC.

In this sample, this clonotype turned up a few times. J is TRBJ2-3 and V is TRBV5-1; TRBD2 might be the D (6 bases). The CDR3 sequence is 15 residues long. Germline V lookup: CDR1 SGHRS, CDR2 YFSETQ. With 4 bases removed from V and 3 bases from J, the gap between germline ends came to 15 bases. The CDR3 is CASSGRDSTTDTQYF. As DNA, the CDR3 is TGCGCCAGCAGCGGCCGGGACTCAACAACAGATACGCAGTATTTT.

This clonotype has more than one count but fewer than ten. The rearrangement links TRBV10-3 to TRBJ1-4, with 11 bases that match TRBD1. The CDR3 spans 17 residues. With V trimmed by 5 bases and J by 0 bases, 5 bases remained unmatched. Germline V gene lookup returns CDR1 ENHRY and CDR2 SYGVKD. The chain's CDR3 is CAISKGQGGATNEKLFF. CDR3 DNA: TGTGCCATCAGTAAGGGACAGGGGGGAGCAACTAATGAAAAACTGTTTTTT.

The CDR3 DNA is TGCGCCAGCAGCTTGCGGGATGGATATGGCTACACCTTC. Translated, it gives CASSLRDGYGYTF. The chain couples TRBV5-1 to TRBJ1-2; D gene uncertain. CDR3 size: 13 residues. V was pared by 1 base and J by 5 bases, with 9 bases between. In germline, CDR1 is SGHRS, CDR2 YFSETQ.